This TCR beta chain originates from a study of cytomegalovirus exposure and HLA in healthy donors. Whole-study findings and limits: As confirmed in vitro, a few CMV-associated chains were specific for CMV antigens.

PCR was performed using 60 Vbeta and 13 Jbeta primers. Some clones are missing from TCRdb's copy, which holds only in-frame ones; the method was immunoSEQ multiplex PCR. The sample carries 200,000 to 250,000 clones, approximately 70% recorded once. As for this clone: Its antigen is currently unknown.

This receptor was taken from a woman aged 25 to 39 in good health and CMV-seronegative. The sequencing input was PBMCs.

CDR3 sequence: CASSQGTVSTDTQYF. The CDR3 DNA follows: TGTGCCAGCAGCCAGGGGACAGTTAGCACAGATACGCAGTATTTT. The V gene is TRBV14, the J gene TRBJ2-3; TRBD1 agrees at 7 bases. This CDR3 has 15 amino acids. V shed 3 bases and J 0 bases; nucleotides not matched to a gene: 3. CDR1 is SGHDN, CDR2 FVKESK, per germline.